The 10 T cell receptor beta chains below were found in one sample sequenced in a study of shared T cell receptors in the human thymus. Some clones are missing from TCRdb's copy, which holds only in-frame ones; the method was immunoSEQ multiplex PCR. The table lists some 640,000 clones, around 87% of them singletons, with approximately 0.0097% in the top ten. These data were likewise used in another study, on human thymus T cells.

The sequenced material came from thymocytes. The receptor source for this set is a boy under two years old with a congenital heart defect.

The V call is TRBV6-5, the J call TRBJ2-7; 13 nucleotides align to TRBD2. Per germline, CDR1 MNHEY and CDR2 SVGAGI. V was clipped by 6 bases and J by 4 bases; unmatched bases: 6. This CDR3 has 15 residues. The CDR3 loop reads CASSPSTSGGYEQYF. In DNA, the CDR3 is TGTGCCAGCAGCCCTTCGACTAGCGGGGGGTACGAGCAGTACTTC.

The J gene is TRBJ2-7, the V gene TRBV5-1; perhaps TRBD1 as D (5 bases). Trimming removed 0 bases at V and 4 bases at J, with 11 bases between. This CDR3 region has 14 residues. Germline assignment: CDR1 SGHRS and CDR2 YFSETQ. In DNA form, the CDR3 reads TGCGCCAGCAGCTTGGACAGGCCGCCATACGAGCAGTACTTC. It translates to CASSLDRPPYEQYF. The full variable domain, rest sourced from reference TRBV5-1 and TRBJ2-7, is KAGVTQTPRYLIKTRGQQVTLSCSPISGHRSVSWYQQTPGQGLQFLFEYFSETQRNKGNFPGRFSGRQFSNSRSEMNVSTLELGDSALYLCASSLDRPPYEQYFGPGTRLTVT.

V usage is TRBV27 and J usage is TRBJ2-1, with 7 bases matching TRBD1. The CDR3 extends over 15 amino acids. Unmatched junction bases numbered 9, after V lost 3 bases and J lost 7 bases. The germline CDR1 and CDR2 sequences are MNHEY and SMNVEV (reference sequence). This chain's CDR3 is CASSFPRQGQNEQFF. The CDR3 DNA reads as TGTGCCAGCAGTTTTCCCAGACAGGGCCAAAATGAGCAGTTCTTC.

The chain links TRBV5-1 to TRBJ1-1; D is uncertain. V shed 4 bases and J shed 8 bases, with 15 bases lying between them. This CDR3 comprises 13 residues. Germline lookup yields CDR1 SGHRS and CDR2 YFSETQ. Here the CDR3 reads CASSLGLVQEAFF. In DNA form, the CDR3 reads TGCGCCAGCAGCCTAGGACTAGTTCAGGAAGCTTTCTTT.

This chain uses TRBV19 with TRBJ2-7; possibly TRBD1 for D (6 bases). V lost 5 bases, J lost 8 bases, and 22 bases lay in between. Germline V gene lookup returns CDR1 LNHDA and CDR2 SQIVND (reference sequence). CDR3 length: 15 amino acids. The CDR3 is CASSAREGGSQKQYF. The CDR3 coding sequence is TGTGCCAGTAGTGCCCGGGAAGGGGGTAGTCAGAAGCAGTACTTC.

The V and J genes are TRBV28 and TRBJ1-6, with 9 bases lining up with TRBD1. V trimming: 11 bases; J trimming: 2 bases; junction bases outside the gene matches: 16. Germline V CDR1 and CDR2: MDHEN, SYDVKM. There are 18 residues in the CDR3. The chain's CDR3 is CAGGGRDREGPYNSPLHF. The CDR3 nucleotides are TGTGCCGGGGGTGGCCGGGACAGGGAAGGACCCTATAATTCACCCCTCCACTTT.

The chain joins TRBV28 to TRBJ2-7, with D perhaps TRBD2 (6 bases). Germline CDR1 MDHEN, CDR2 SYDVKM. This CDR3 has 12 amino acids. V was cut by 2 bases and J by 5 bases, with 7 bases left in between. The CDR3 DNA reads TGTGCCAGCAGTTTAGGGGGGAACGAGCAGTACTTC. Its protein is CASSLGGNEQYF.

This clone was seen a handful of times. This chain connects TRBV10-2 to TRBJ2-7; 10 bases line up with TRBD1. Trimming cost V 3 bases and J 5 bases; bases outside gene matches: 10. CDR1 WSHSY and CDR2 SAAADI come from the germline V gene. The CDR3 runs 16 residues. The CDR3 sequence is CASSEKLDRGVHEQYF. The CDR3 nucleotides read TGCGCCAGCAGTGAAAAGTTGGACAGGGGGGTCCACGAGCAGTACTTC.

The chain couples TRBV11-2 to TRBJ1-2; TRBD1 aligns across 9 bases. Germline V gene data show CDR1 as SGHAT and CDR2 as FQNNGV. The trim removed 5 bases at V and 5 bases at J, leaving 15 bases unmatched. CDR3 length: 17 amino acids. The CDR3 reads CASSRNSRQGESYGYTF. CDR3 DNA: TGTGCCAGCAGCCGTAACAGTAGACAGGGGGAGAGTTATGGCTACACCTTC.

The chain carries TRBV4-1 and TRBJ2-7, with 8 bases aligning to TRBD1. The CDR3 covers 15 residues. CDR1 is MGHRA, CDR2 YSYEKL, per germline. V was pared by 4 bases and J by 4 bases, with 9 bases of the junction left unmatched. The CDR3 DNA sequence: TGCGCCAGCAGCCCGGACGGGACAGGAGGTTACGAGCAGTACTTC. This codes for CASSPDGTGGYEQYF.